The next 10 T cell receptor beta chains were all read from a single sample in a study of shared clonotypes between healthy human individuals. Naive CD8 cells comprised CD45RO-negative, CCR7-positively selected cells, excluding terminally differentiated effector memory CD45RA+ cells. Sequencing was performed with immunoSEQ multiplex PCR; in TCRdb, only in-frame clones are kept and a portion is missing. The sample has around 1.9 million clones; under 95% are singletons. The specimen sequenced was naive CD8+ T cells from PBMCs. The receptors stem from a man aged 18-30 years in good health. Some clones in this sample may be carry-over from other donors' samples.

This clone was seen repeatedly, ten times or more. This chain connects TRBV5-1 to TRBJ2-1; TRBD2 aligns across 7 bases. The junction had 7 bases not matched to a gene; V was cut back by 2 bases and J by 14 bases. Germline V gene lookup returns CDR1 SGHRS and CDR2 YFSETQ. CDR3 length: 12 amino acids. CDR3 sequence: CASSFGSAGEFF. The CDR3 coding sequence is TGCGCCAGCAGCTTTGGGTCGGCGGGAGAGTTCTTC.

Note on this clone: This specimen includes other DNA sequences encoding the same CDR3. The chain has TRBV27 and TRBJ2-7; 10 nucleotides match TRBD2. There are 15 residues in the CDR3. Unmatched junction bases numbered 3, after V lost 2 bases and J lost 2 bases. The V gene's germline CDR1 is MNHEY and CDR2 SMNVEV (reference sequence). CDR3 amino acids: CASSLRLAGTYEQYF. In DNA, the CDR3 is TGTGCCAGCAGTTTAAGACTAGCGGGTACCTACGAGCAGTACTTC.

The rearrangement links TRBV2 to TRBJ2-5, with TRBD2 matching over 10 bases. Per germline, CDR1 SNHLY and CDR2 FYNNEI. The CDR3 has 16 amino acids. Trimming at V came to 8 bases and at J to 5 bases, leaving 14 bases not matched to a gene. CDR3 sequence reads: CASGQEASGRGETQYF. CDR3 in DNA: TGTGCCAGCGGGCAGGAGGCTAGCGGGAGAGGGGAGACCCAGTACTTC.

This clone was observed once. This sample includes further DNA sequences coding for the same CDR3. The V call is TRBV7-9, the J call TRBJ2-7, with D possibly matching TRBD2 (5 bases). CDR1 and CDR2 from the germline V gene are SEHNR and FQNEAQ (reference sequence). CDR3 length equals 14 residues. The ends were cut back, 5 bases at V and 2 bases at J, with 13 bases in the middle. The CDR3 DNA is TGTGCCAGCAGCCCCCGGGATCTCACCTACGAGCAGTACTTC. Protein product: CASSPRDLTYEQYF.

DNA for the CDR3: TGTGCCAGCCAGACAGTGGGTTACAATGAGCAGTTCTTC. It encodes CASQTVGYNEQFF. The chain employs TRBV19 and TRBJ2-1; D perhaps matches TRBD1 (5 bases). The CDR3 totals 13 residues. Per the germline V gene, CDR1 is LNHDA and CDR2 is SQIVND (reference sequence). Trimming stripped 9 bases from V and 4 bases from J, with 13 bases between.

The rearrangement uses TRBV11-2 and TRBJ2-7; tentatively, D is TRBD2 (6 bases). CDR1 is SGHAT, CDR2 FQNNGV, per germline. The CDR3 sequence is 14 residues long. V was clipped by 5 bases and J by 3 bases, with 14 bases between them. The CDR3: CASSPLPGVYEQYF. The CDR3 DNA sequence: TGTGCCAGCAGCCCCCTCCCGGGAGTCTACGAGCAGTACTTC.

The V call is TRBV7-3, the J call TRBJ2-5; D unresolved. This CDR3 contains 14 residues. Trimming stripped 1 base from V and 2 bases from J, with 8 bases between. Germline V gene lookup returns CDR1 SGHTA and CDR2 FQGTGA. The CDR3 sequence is CASSLKLLQETQYF. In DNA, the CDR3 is TGTGCCAGCAGCTTAAAGCTGCTGCAAGAGACCCAGTACTTC.

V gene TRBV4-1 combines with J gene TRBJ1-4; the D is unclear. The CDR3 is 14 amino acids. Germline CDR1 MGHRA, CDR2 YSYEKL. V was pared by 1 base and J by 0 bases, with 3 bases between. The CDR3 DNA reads TGCGCCAGCAGCCAAGGGACAACTAATGAAAAACTGTTTTTT. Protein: CASSQGTTNEKLFF.

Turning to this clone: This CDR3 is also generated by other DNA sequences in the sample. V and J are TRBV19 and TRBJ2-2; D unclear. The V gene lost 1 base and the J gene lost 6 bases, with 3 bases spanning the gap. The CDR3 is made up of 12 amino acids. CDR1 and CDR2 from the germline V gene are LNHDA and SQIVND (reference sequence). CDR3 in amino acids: CASSIVAGELFF. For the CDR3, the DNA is TGTGCCAGTAGTATAGTGGCCGGGGAGCTGTTTTTT. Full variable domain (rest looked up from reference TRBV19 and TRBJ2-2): DGGITQSPKYLFRKEGQNVTLSCEQNLNHDAMYWYRQDPGQGLRLIYYSQIVNDFQKGDIAEGYSVSREKKESFPLTVTSAQKNPTAFYLCASSIVAGELFFGEGSRLTVL.

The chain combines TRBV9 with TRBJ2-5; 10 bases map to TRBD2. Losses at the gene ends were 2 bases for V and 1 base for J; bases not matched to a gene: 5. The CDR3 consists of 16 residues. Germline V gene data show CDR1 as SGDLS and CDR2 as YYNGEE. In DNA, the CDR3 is TGTGCCAGCAGCGTCTCTAGCGGGAGTACCCAAGAGACCCAGTACTTC. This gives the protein CASSVSSGSTQETQYF. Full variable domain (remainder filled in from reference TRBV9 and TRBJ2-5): DSGVTQTPKHLITATGQRVTLRCSPRSGDLSVYWYQQSLDQGLQFLIQYYNGEERAKGNILERFSAQQFPDLHSELNLSSLELGDSALYFCASSVSSGSTQETQYFGPGTRLLVL.